This TCR beta chain emerged from a study of cytotoxic CD8 clonotypes in ibrutinib-treated CLL. The overall study: Response samples were drawn at a median of about eleven months of treatment, range 6 to 36.

Findings and limits, study-wide: Before falling back toward baseline at progression, clonality had risen at the time of ibrutinib response.

Deletions cut 2 bases from V and 0 bases from J, with 10 bases between. CDR3 length: 16 amino acids. The germline V gene encodes CDR1 MNHEY and CDR2 SMNVEV (reference sequence). Frozen PBMC stocks contributed 2 to 2.5 micrograms of genomic DNA to the TCR beta libraries. Of note for this clone: The target antigen is unknown.

Sequencing used immunoSEQ multiplex PCR; TCRdb keeps in-frame clones, though not all of them. The sample consists of around 250,000 clones, 70% of them appearing once. The genes are TRBV27 and TRBJ2-2; D remains unclear. Sequenced here: PBMCs, sampled after 24 months of ibrutinib treatment. The clonotype originates from a human donor with chronic lymphocytic leukemia. DNA for the CDR3: TGTGCCAGCAGTTTACTCGTCGGTACGAACACCGGGGAGCTGTTTTTT. Its translation is CASSLLVGTNTGELFF.